This T cell receptor (beta chain) was found in a study of cytomegalovirus exposure and HLA in healthy donors. Broader study findings: The classifier reportedly diagnosed cytomegalovirus status with high sensitivity and specificity.

The PCR had 60 Vbeta and 13 Jbeta primers. The table came from immunoSEQ multiplex PCR; TCRdb's copy has only in-frame clones and leaves some out. The table shows 100,000 to 150,000 clones, with roughly 81% occurring only once. This clone was seen only a few times. The antigen is not known. The material sequenced was PBMCs. The clonotype comes from a woman in her twenties or thirties in good health and CMV-seronegative.

The CDR3 loop reads CASSLVGGDNEQFF. CDR3 DNA: TGTGCCAGCAGCTTAGTCGGGGGGGACAATGAGCAGTTCTTC. The rearrangement uses TRBV7-6 and TRBJ2-1, with 8 positions matching TRBD2. CDR1 and CDR2 (germline): SGHVS, FNYEAQ. V dropped 1 base and J dropped 5; count of bases not matched to a gene: 1. The CDR3 loop spans 14 amino acids.